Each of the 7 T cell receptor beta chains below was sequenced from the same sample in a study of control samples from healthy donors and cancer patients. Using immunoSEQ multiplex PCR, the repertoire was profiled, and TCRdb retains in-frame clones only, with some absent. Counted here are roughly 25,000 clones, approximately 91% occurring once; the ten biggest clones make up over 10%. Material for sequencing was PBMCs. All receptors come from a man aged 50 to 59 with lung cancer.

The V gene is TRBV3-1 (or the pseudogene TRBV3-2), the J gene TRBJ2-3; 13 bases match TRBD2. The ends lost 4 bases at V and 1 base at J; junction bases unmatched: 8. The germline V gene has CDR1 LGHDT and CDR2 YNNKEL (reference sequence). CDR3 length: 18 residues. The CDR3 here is CASSPGTSGVIRTDTQYF. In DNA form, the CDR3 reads TGTGCCAGCAGCCCCGGGACTAGCGGGGTGATACGCACAGATACGCAGTATTTT.

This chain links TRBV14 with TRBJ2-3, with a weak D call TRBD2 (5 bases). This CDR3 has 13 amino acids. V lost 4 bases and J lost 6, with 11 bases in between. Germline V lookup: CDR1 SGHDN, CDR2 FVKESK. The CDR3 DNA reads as TGTGCCAGCAGCCCTTTAGCGCCTGATACGCAGTATTTT. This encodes CASSPLAPDTQYF.

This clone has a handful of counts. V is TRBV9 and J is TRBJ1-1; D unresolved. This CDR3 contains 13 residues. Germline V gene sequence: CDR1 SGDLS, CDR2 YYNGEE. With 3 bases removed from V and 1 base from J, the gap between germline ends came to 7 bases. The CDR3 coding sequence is TGTGCCAGCAGCGGACAATGGAACACTGAAGCTTTCTTT. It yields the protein CASSGQWNTEAFF.

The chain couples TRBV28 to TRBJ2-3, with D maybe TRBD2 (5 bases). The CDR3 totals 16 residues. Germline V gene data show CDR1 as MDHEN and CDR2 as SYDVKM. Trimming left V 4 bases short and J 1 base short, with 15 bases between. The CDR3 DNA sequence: TGTGCCAGCAGTTCGGGGAGTGCCTCGGGCACAGATACGCAGTATTTT. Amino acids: CASSSGSASGTDTQYF.

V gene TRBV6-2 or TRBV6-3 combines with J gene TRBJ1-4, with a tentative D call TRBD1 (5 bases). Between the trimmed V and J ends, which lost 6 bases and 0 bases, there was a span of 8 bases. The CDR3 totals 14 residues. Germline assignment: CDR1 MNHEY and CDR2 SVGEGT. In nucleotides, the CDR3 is TGTGCCAGCAGCTCGGGGGCAACTAATGAAAAACTGTTTTTT. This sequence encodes CASSSGATNEKLFF.

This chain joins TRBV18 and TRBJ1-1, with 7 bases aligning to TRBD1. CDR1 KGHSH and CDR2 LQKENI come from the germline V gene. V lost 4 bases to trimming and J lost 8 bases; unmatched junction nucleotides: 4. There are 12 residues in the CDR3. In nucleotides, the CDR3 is TGTGCCAGCTCACAGGGACAGAACGAAGCTTTCTTT. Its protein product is CASSQGQNEAFF. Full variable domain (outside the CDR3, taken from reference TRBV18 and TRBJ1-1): NAGVMQNPRHLVRRRGQEARLRCSPMKGHSHVYWYRQLPEEGLKFMVYLQKENIIDESGMPKERFSAEFPKEGPSILRIQQVVRGDSAAYFCASSQGQNEAFFGQGTRLTVV.

For the CDR3, the DNA is TGCGCCAGCAGCCAAGATAGGCAGATAAGCACAGATACGCAGTATTTT. Encoded protein: CASSQDRQISTDTQYF. The J gene is TRBJ2-3, the V gene TRBV4-3; unclear D gene. The germline V gene has CDR1 LGHNA and CDR2 YSLEER. This CDR3 region has 16 residues. V lost 0 bases and J lost 0, with 10 bases in between.